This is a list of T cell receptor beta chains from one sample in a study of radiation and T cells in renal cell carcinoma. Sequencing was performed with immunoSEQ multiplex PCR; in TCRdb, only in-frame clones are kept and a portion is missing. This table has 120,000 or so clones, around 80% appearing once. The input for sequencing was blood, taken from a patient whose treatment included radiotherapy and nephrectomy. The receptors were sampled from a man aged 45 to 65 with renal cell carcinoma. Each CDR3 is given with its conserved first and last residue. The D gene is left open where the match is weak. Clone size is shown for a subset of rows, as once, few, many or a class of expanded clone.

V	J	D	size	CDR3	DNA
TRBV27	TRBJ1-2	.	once	CASSFSYGGLDYGYTF	TGTGCCAGCAGTTTTAGCTATGGGGGACTGGACTATGGCTACACCTTC
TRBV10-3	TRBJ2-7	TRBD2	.	CAISPSGGSYEQYF	TGTGCCATCAGCCCTAGCGGGGGGTCCTACGAGCAGTACTTC
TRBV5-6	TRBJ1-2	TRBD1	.	CASSADREGDNYGYTF	TGTGCCAGCAGCGCGGACAGGGAAGGGGATAACTATGGCTACACCTTC
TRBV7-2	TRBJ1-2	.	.	CASSLEWVSANYGYTF	TGTGCCAGCAGCTTAGAGTGGGTTAGCGCTAACTATGGCTACACCTTC
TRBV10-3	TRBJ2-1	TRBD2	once	CAISPLAGGGNEQFF	TGTGCCATCAGTCCACTAGCGGGGGGCGGGAATGAGCAGTTCTTC
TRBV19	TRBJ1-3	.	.	CASSTRDLAGNTIYF	TGTGCCAGTAGTACCAGGGATTTGGCTGGAAACACCATATATTTT
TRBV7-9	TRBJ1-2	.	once	CASSLAAPGLNYGYTF	TGTGCCAGCAGCTTAGCCGCTCCGGGACTTAACTATGGCTACACCTTC
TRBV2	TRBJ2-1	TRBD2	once	CASSVRDYGDEQFF	TGTGCCAGCAGTGTCCGGGACTATGGGGATGAGCAGTTCTTC
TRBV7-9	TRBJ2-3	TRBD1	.	CASNTQGAGLTTQYF	TGTGCCAGCAACACTCAGGGGGCGGGGCTCACAACGCAGTATTTT
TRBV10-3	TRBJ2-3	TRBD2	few	CAIRATSGRAGTDTQYF	TGTGCCATCAGAGCAACTAGCGGGAGGGCGGGCACAGATACGCAGTATTTT
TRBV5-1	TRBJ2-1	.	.	CASSFRGAHNEQFF	TGCGCCAGCAGCTTCCGGGGGGCCCACAATGAGCAGTTCTTC
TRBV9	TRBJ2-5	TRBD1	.	CASSVATRGLETQYF	TGTGCCAGCAGCGTAGCTACCAGGGGGCTCGAGACCCAGTACTTC
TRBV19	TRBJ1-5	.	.	CASSIRAGAQPQHF	TGTGCCAGTAGTATAAGGGCAGGGGCTCAGCCCCAGCATTTT
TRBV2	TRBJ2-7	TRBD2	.	CASIGPAGAGEQYF	TGTGCCAGCATCGGGCCAGCGGGGGCGGGGGAGCAGTACTTC
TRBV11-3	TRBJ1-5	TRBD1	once	CASSLGTGVNQPQHF	TGTGCCAGCAGCTTAGGTACAGGGGTGAATCAGCCCCAGCATTTT
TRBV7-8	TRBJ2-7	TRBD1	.	CASSSVPTGIIIGSPEQYF	TGTGCCAGCAGCTCTGTCCCGACAGGGATCATCATCGGGTCTCCCGAGCAGTACTTC
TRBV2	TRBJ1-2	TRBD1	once	CATSTGNLIYGYTF	TGTGCCACATCGACAGGGAATCTAATCTATGGCTACACCTTC
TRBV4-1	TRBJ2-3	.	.	CASSQVAGLWDTQYF	TGCGCCAGCAGCCAAGTTGCGGGTCTCTGGGATACGCAGTATTTT
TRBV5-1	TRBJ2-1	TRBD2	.	CASRDRGLAGSNEQFF	TGCGCCAGCAGGGACAGAGGACTAGCGGGATCCAATGAGCAGTTCTTC
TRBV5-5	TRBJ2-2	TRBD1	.	CASSLRSATGGTGELFF	TGTGCCAGCAGCTTGAGATCAGCGACAGGGGGCACCGGGGAGCTGTTTTTT
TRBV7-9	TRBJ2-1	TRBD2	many	CASNPPGLAGFNEQFF	TGTGCCAGCAACCCCCCGGGACTAGCGGGATTCAATGAGCAGTTCTTC
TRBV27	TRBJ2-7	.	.	CASSLYSPRLENEQYF	TGTGCCAGCAGTTTATACTCCCCGAGACTAGAGAACGAGCAGTACTTC
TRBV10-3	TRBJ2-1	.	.	CAISEDSGKSHEQFF	TGTGCCATCAGTGAGGACAGCGGCAAATCTCATGAGCAGTTCTTC
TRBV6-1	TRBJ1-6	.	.	CASSEQGFLYNSPLHF	TGTGCCAGCAGTGAACAGGGATTCCTCTATAATTCACCCCTCCACTTT
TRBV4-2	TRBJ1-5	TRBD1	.	CASSQGGDRDNQPQHF	TGTGCCAGCAGCCAAGGAGGGGACAGAGACAATCAGCCCCAGCATTTT
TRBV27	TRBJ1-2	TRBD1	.	CASSWDRGLGYTF	TGTGCCAGCAGTTGGGACAGGGGGCTTGGCTACACCTTC
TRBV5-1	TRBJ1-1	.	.	CASSFTGLGTEAFF	TGCGCCAGCAGTTTTACAGGGTTGGGCACTGAAGCTTTCTTT
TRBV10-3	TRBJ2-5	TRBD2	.	CAISEGTNAETQYF	TGTGCCATCAGTGAAGGGACTAACGCCGAGACCCAGTACTTC
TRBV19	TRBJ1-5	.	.	CASSITEGNQPQHF	TGTGCCAGTAGTATCACAGAAGGCAATCAGCCCCAGCATTTT
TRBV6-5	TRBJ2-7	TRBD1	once	CASRQDRGLIYEQYF	TGTGCCAGCAGACAGGACAGGGGGCTCATCTACGAGCAGTACTTC
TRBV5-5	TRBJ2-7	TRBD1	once	CASSESQGASYEQYF	TGTGCCAGCAGTGAATCCCAGGGGGCTAGCTACGAGCAGTACTTC
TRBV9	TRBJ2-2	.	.	CASSEAGRTGELFF	TGTGCCAGCAGCGAGGCGGGACGAACCGGGGAGCTGTTTTTT
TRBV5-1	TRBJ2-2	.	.	CASSLEPSGELFF	TGCGCCAGCAGCTTGGAGCCGAGCGGGGAGCTGTTTTTT
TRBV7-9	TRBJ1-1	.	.	CASSSGHKGSTEAFF	TGTGCCAGCAGCTCCGGACACAAGGGGAGCACTGAAGCTTTCTTT
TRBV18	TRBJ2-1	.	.	CASSPPVKYNEQFF	TGTGCCAGCTCACCACCGGTCAAGTACAATGAGCAGTTCTTC
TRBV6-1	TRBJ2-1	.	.	CASSETGTHRTNEQFF	TGTGCCAGCAGTGAAACAGGCACCCACCGGACCAATGAGCAGTTCTTC
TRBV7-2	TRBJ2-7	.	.	CASSFSGVSEQYF	TGTGCCAGCAGCTTCTCAGGGGTGAGCGAGCAGTACTTC
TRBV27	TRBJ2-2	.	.	CASSQGARRGNTGELFF	TGTGCCAGCAGTCAAGGGGCCCGGAGGGGGAACACCGGGGAGCTGTTTTTT
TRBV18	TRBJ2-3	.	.	CASSPFSQASSTDTQYF	TGTGCCAGCTCACCATTCTCCCAGGCCTCTAGCACAGATACGCAGTATTTT
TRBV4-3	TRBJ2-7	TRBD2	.	CASSQDRAGKAYEQYF	TGCGCCAGCAGCCAAGATCGAGCGGGGAAAGCCTACGAGCAGTACTTC
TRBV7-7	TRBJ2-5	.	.	CASSLGQLQETQYF	TGTGCTAGCAGCTTAGGGCAGCTACAAGAGACCCAGTACTTC
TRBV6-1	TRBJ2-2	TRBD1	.	CASIEEQGDTGELFF	TGTGCCAGCATAGAGGAACAGGGGGACACCGGGGAGCTGTTTTTT
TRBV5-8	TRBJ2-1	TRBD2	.	CASSKGTSGSSYNEQFF	TGTGCCAGCAGTAAGGGGACTAGCGGGAGCTCCTACAATGAGCAGTTCTTC
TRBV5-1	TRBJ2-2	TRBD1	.	CASSPGQGANTGELFF	TGCGCCAGCAGCCCTGGACAGGGGGCGAACACCGGGGAGCTGTTTTTT
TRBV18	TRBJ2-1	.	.	CASSPLIYNEQFF	TGTGCCAGCTCACCACTTATCTACAATGAGCAGTTCTTC
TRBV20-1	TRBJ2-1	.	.	CSVERGNEQFF	TGCAGTGTGGAACGGGGCAATGAGCAGTTCTTC
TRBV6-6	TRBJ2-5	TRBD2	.	CASRYSGSHETQYF	TGTGCCAGCAGGTATAGCGGGAGTCATGAGACCCAGTACTTC
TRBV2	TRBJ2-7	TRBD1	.	CASMGDRVGTYEQYF	TGTGCCAGCATGGGGGACAGGGTCGGGACCTACGAGCAGTACTTC
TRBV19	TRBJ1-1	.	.	CASSIEFGGPNF	TGTGCCAGTAGTATAGAATTTGGGGGGCCAAACTTT
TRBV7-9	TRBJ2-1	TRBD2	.	CASSHRTSGLYEQFF	TGTGCCAGCAGCCATAGGACTAGCGGGCTGTATGAGCAGTTCTTC
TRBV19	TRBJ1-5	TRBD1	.	CASSIWGQGLGQPQHF	TGTGCCAGTAGTATTTGGGGACAGGGGCTAGGACAGCCCCAGCATTTT
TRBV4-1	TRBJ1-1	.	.	CASSQDQGSGAFF	TGCGCCAGCAGCCAAGATCAGGGGAGCGGAGCTTTCTTT